The 26 T cell receptor beta chains below come from one sample, sequenced in a study of identical twins. TCRdb used MiXCR to reprocess the 5' RACE reads, holding one entry per CDR3 protein. Of about 210,000 distinct CDR3 sequences listed, roughly a tenth are singletons. Sequenced input: memory (CD45RO+) T cells sorted from blood. These receptors originate from a woman aged 18-30 years in good health.

In this sample, this clonotype turned up a few times. The chain is built from TRBV29-1 and TRBJ1-3; D might be TRBD1 (5 bases). This CDR3 region has 12 residues. Trimming stripped 6 bases from V and 1 base from J, with 7 bases between. From germline, CDR1 is SQVTM and CDR2 ANQGSEA. The CDR3 is CSVGTSGNTIYF. Here the CDR3 DNA reads TGCAGCGTCGGGACTTCTGGAAACACCATATATTTT.

In its sample, this clonotype was seen a few times. The V gene is TRBV5-5, the J gene TRBJ2-7, with 13 bases lining up with TRBD2. CDR1 is SGHKS and CDR2 is YYEKEE in the germline V gene (reference sequence). This CDR3 is built from 17 residues. After removal of 3 bases from V and 3 bases from J, the junction contained 9 bases not matched to a gene. The CDR3 DNA sequence: TGTGCCAGCAGCTGGGTCTCGGGACTAGCGGGGAACTACGAGCAGTACTTC. The encoded protein is CASSWVSGLAGNYEQYF.

This chain uses TRBV6-5 with TRBJ1-2; TRBD1 matches 9 bases. CDR1 MNHEY and CDR2 SVGAGI come from the germline V gene. After removal of 4 bases from V and 8 bases from J, the junction contained 11 bases not matched to a gene. CDR3 length: 15 amino acids. For the CDR3, the DNA is TGTGCCAGCAGTTGGACTGGACAGGGGATGAGGGGCTACACCTTC. It is translated as CASSWTGQGMRGYTF.

This CDR3 reads CASSADYTGLAGVSDTQYF. The CDR3 nucleotides are TGCGCCAGCAGTGCCGACTATACCGGACTAGCGGGAGTGTCAGATACGCAGTATTTT. V is TRBV10-1 and J is TRBJ2-3; 13 nucleotides agree with TRBD2. This CDR3 has 19 amino acids. Germline CDR1 and CDR2: WNHNN and SYGVQD (reference sequence). Unmatched junction bases numbered 14, after V lost 4 bases and J lost 4 bases.

The sample holds a few counts of this clonotype. CDR3 residues: CASSEAGLLKETQYF. As DNA, the CDR3 is TGTGCCAGCAGTGAAGCCGGCCTCCTAAAAGAGACCCAGTACTTC. This chain uses TRBV6-1 with TRBJ2-5; D is ambiguous. Germline-derived CDR1 and CDR2 are MNHNS and SASEGT. This CDR3 spans 15 amino acids. Trimming left V 0 bases short and J 3 bases short, with 11 bases between.

This clonotype was recorded a few times. This chain joins TRBV7-8 and TRBJ2-1, with D possibly matching TRBD2 (6 bases). This CDR3 is 17 amino acids long. CDR1 is SGHVS and CDR2 is FQNEAQ in the germline V gene. V shed 5 bases and J shed 0 bases, with 17 bases lying between them. CDR3 amino acids: CASSHPKSGHSYNEQFF. The DNA of the CDR3 is TGTGCCAGCAGCCACCCGAAGAGCGGGCACTCCTACAATGAGCAGTTCTTC.

This clonotype was seen more than once but under ten times. The chain links TRBV12-3 or TRBV12-4 to TRBJ1-6, with D unresolved. The CDR3 contains 12 residues. V was clipped by 3 bases and J by 9 bases, with 6 bases between them. The CDR3 bases are TGTGCCAGCAGTTTCCGGAGTTCACCCCTCCACTTT. Its protein product is CASSFRSSPLHF.

This rearrangement joins TRBV7-6 to TRBJ2-2; TRBD1 is a possible D gene (5 bases). Germline CDR1 and CDR2: SGHVS and FNYEAQ. Trimming cost V 1 base and J 1 base, with 13 bases left between them. The CDR3 extends over 17 amino acids. CDR3 residues: CASSLEGALLNTGELFF. The DNA of the CDR3 is TGTGCCAGCAGCTTAGAAGGGGCACTACTGAACACCGGGGAGCTGTTTTTT.

Comment on this clonotype: The junction and the germline gene differ at one end; a read error may be behind it. V usage is TRBV18 and J usage is TRBJ2-1, with a tentative D call TRBD1 (6 bases). Germline values: CDR1 KGHSH, CDR2 LQKENI. This CDR3 is 15 amino acids long. CDR3 protein: CASSPQHQGPNEQFF. CDR3 in DNA: TGTGCCAGCTCTCCACAGCACCAGGGGCCCAATGAGCAGTTCTTC.

J is TRBJ2-7 and V is TRBV20-1, with D possibly TRBD2 on 7 matching bases. There are 14 residues in the CDR3. Germline CDR1 and CDR2: DFQATT and SNEGSKA (reference sequence). V gave up 5 bases and J gave up 0 bases, with 14 bases separating them. The DNA for the CDR3 is TGCAGTGCTCAAGGGGGAGGGAGCTCCTACGAGCAGTACTTC. Its translation is CSAQGGGSSYEQYF.

This chain joins TRBV7-2 and TRBJ2-1; 7 positions agree with TRBD2. Germline V CDR1 and CDR2: SGHTA, FQGNSA. V gave up 5 bases and J gave up 2 bases; unmatched junction bases: 3. The CDR3 totals 14 residues. The CDR3 DNA reads as TGTGCCAGCAGCCTAACTAGCGCCTACAATGAGCAGTTCTTC. Translating it yields CASSLTSAYNEQFF.

There are many counts of this clonotype. The V and J genes are TRBV5-1 and TRBJ1-5; D possibly corresponds to TRBD1 (5 bases). Trimming stripped 4 bases from V and 6 bases from J, with 17 bases between. This CDR3 region has 15 residues. Germline assignment: CDR1 SGHRS and CDR2 YFSETQ. The CDR3 DNA follows: TGCGCCAGCAGCCTTCACGGGGGGGGTGGTCAGCCCCAGCATTTT. Protein: CASSLHGGGGQPQHF. Drawing the rest from reference TRBV5-1 and TRBJ1-5, the complete variable domain is KAGVTQTPRYLIKTRGQQVTLSCSPISGHRSVSWYQQTPGQGLQFLFEYFSETQRNKGNFPGRFSGRQFSNSRSEMNVSTLELGDSALYLCASSLHGGGGQPQHFGDGTRLSIL.

This clonotype occurred a few times. J is TRBJ1-2 and V is TRBV9; D gene ambiguous. There are 13 residues in the CDR3. The V and J ends lost 2 bases and 6 bases respectively, with 11 bases between them. The germline CDR1 and CDR2 sequences are SGDLS and YYNGEE. The CDR3, as DNA: TGTGCCAGCAGCGTGTATCAAGCCGATGGCTACACCTTC. Translated, it gives CASSVYQADGYTF. Supplemented by reference TRBV9 and TRBJ1-2, the full variable domain reads DSGVTQTPKHLITATGQRVTLRCSPRSGDLSVYWYQQSLDQGLQFLIQYYNGEERAKGNILERFSAQQFPDLHSELNLSSLELGDSALYFCASSVYQADGYTFGSGTRLTVV.

This clonotype was picked up a small number of times. The gene calls are TRBV7-9 and TRBJ1-2; D not resolved. V was cut by 5 bases and J by 1 base, with 14 bases left in between. Germline V lookup: CDR1 SEHNR, CDR2 FQNEAQ (reference sequence). This CDR3 has 15 amino acids. CDR3 in DNA: TGTGCCAGCAGCCAAACCATGGGTTTTAACTATGGCTACACCTTC. Translating it yields CASSQTMGFNYGYTF.

The chain recombines TRBV7-9 with TRBJ1-1, with a weak D call TRBD1 (5 bases). Per the germline V gene, CDR1 is SEHNR and CDR2 is FQNEAQ (reference sequence). V lost 3 bases to trimming and J lost 1 base, with 15 bases between them. This CDR3 has 16 residues. The DNA of the CDR3 is TGTGCCAGCAGCTTCCCCGACGCGAGGGGGAACACTGAAGCTTTCTTT. Translation gives CASSFPDARGNTEAFF. Drawing the rest from reference TRBV7-9 and TRBJ1-1, the complete variable domain is DTGVSQNPRHKITKRGQNVTFRCDPISEHNRLYWYRQTLGQGPEFLTYFQNEAQLEKSRLLSDRFSAERPKGSFSTLEIQRTEQGDSAMYLCASSFPDARGNTEAFFGQGTRLTVV.

Comments on this clonotype: A single base separates this from a much larger clone, so it may be a read error. The genes are TRBV30 and TRBJ2-3; D may be TRBD1 or TRBD2 (5 bases each). CDR3 size: 11 residues. CDR1 GTSNPN and CDR2 SVGIG come from the germline V gene (reference sequence). Trimming took 1 base from V and 6 from J, leaving 5 bases between them. The CDR3, as DNA: TGTGCCTGGAGTGGGGGGGATACGCAGTATTTT. Amino acid sequence: CAWSGGDTQYF.

This clonotype was seen many times. The rearrangement uses TRBV5-1 and TRBJ1-1; maybe TRBD1 (5 bases). The CDR3 spans 13 residues. V lost 0 bases, J lost 7 bases, and 10 bases lay in between. CDR1 SGHRS and CDR2 YFSETQ come from the germline V gene. CDR3 amino acids: CASSLGGANEAFF. CDR3 in DNA: TGCGCCAGCAGCTTGGGAGGGGCCAATGAAGCTTTCTTT. Based on the CDR3 plus reference TRBV5-1 and TRBJ1-1, the full variable domain is KAGVTQTPRYLIKTRGQQVTLSCSPISGHRSVSWYQQTPGQGLQFLFEYFSETQRNKGNFPGRFSGRQFSNSRSEMNVSTLELGDSALYLCASSLGGANEAFFGQGTRLTVV.

This clonotype was seen more than once but under ten times. The chain uses TRBV30 and TRBJ2-3, with no clear D. Trimming left V 5 bases short and J 6 bases short, with 9 bases between. CDR1 is GTSNPN, CDR2 SVGIG, per germline (reference sequence). CDR3 size: 11 residues. In nucleotides, the CDR3 is TGTGCCTGGGAAATGGGGGATACGCAGTATTTT. Translating gives CAWEMGDTQYF.

This clonotype showed up just a few times. The V call is TRBV6-2 or TRBV6-3, the J call TRBJ2-7; TRBD2 is a possible D gene (6 bases). The CDR3 consists of 16 residues. Looked up from germline, CDR1 is MNHEY and CDR2 is SVGEGT. V shed 1 base and J shed 2 bases, with 15 bases lying between them. The DNA of the CDR3 is TGTGCCAGCAGTTACTACCAAGTGACGGGAGCCTACGAGCAGTACTTC. Translating gives CASSYYQVTGAYEQYF.

This clonotype was recorded at least ten times. The gene calls are TRBV29-1 and TRBJ1-2, with 9 positions matching TRBD1. The CDR3 extends over 13 amino acids. CDR1 is SQVTM, CDR2 ANQGSEA, per germline. The CDR3 is CSLPSADRGGYTF. DNA for the CDR3: TGCAGTCTTCCCTCCGCGGACAGGGGTGGCTACACCTTC.

The chain has TRBV5-1 and TRBJ2-6; tentatively, D is TRBD2 (5 bases). Deletions cut 4 bases from V and 12 bases from J, with 17 bases between. The CDR3 totals 14 residues. Looked up from germline, CDR1 is SGHRS and CDR2 is YFSETQ. The CDR3: CASSVRLTAGVLTF. CDR3 sequence (DNA): TGCGCCAGCAGCGTCCGGCTCACCGCGGGCGTCCTGACTTTC.

This clonotype was detected only a few times. This chain joins TRBV20-1 and TRBJ1-1; no firm D call. Germline CDR1 reads DFQATT; CDR2 reads SNEGSKA (reference sequence). The ends were cut back, 5 bases at V and 2 bases at J, with 9 bases in the middle. The CDR3 runs to 12 residues. The CDR3 DNA reads TGCAGTGCTCCATATTTTAACACTGAAGCTTTCTTT. Protein: CSAPYFNTEAFF.

This clonotype was detected only a few times. The chain has TRBV12-3 or TRBV12-4 and TRBJ1-2; D ambiguous. This CDR3 spans 13 amino acids. Trimming pared 6 bases from V and 4 bases from J, leaving 12 bases between. CDR3 DNA: TGTGCCAGCAGCCCTGACAAGACCTATGGCTACACCTTC. This codes for CASSPDKTYGYTF.

There are many counts of this clonotype. This rearrangement joins TRBV20-1 to TRBJ1-5, with D possibly matching TRBD1 (5 bases). Trimming left V 1 base short and J 4 bases short, with 14 bases between. Looked up from germline, CDR1 is DFQATT and CDR2 is SNEGSKA (reference sequence). This CDR3 is 15 amino acids long. CDR3 in DNA: TGCAGTGCTAGAGGGGGAGCCGGGGGAAATCAGCCCCAGCATTTT. Translating gives CSARGGAGGNQPQHF.

The sample holds many counts of this clonotype. The rearrangement joins TRBV7-8 to TRBJ1-6; D is unresolved. CDR1 SGHVS and CDR2 FQNEAQ come from the germline V gene. V dropped 4 bases and J dropped 6 bases, with 10 bases sitting between them. CDR3 size: 14 residues. The CDR3 loop reads CASSSPSPNSPLHF. CDR3 nucleotide sequence: TGTGCCAGCAGCTCCCCATCCCCTAATTCACCCCTCCACTTT.

A few counts support this clonotype. The chain employs TRBV5-6 and TRBJ1-5, with D perhaps TRBD1 (5 bases). Between the trimmed V and J ends, which lost 4 bases and 2 bases, there was a span of 13 bases. This CDR3 has 15 residues. CDR1 SGHDT and CDR2 YYEEEE come from the germline V gene. In DNA form, the CDR3 reads TGTGCCAGCAGCCAGGGTGTTTTAGGCAATCAGCCCCAGCATTTT. Its protein is CASSQGVLGNQPQHF.